The 19 T cell receptor beta chains below were found in one sample sequenced in a study of blood T cell repertoires in COVID-19. Data came from immunoSEQ multiplex PCR; TCRdb stores just in-frame clones and leaves some out. The sample lists 250,000 to 350,000 clones; roughly 90% were seen once. The sequencing sample was made of peripheral blood. Every receptor here comes from a woman aged 45-65 years with active or convalescent COVID-19.

The chain is built from TRBV5-1 and TRBJ1-1; 7 nucleotides agree with TRBD1. Germline CDR1 SGHRS, CDR2 YFSETQ. The CDR3 length is 17 residues. V trimming: 1 base; J trimming: 0 bases; junction bases outside the gene matches: 9. The CDR3 region is CASSLYGSGGMNTEAFF. The DNA of the CDR3 is TGCGCCAGCAGCTTGTATGGGTCAGGGGGAATGAACACTGAAGCTTTCTTT.

V gene TRBV6-6 combines with J gene TRBJ2-7, with 8 bases identical to TRBD1. Germline V gene data show CDR1 as MNHNY and CDR2 as SVGAGI (reference sequence). The CDR3 consists of 15 residues. Trimming cost V 7 bases and J 0 bases; bases outside gene matches: 8. CDR3 nucleotides: TGTGCCAGCACTGGAAAAGGACAGGGCTCCTACGAGCAGTACTTC. This translates into CASTGKGQGSYEQYF.

The chain uses TRBV6-5 and TRBJ1-1; tentatively, D is TRBD1 (6 bases). Trimming left V 7 bases short and J 4 bases short, with 16 bases between. Germline values: CDR1 MNHEY, CDR2 SVGAGI. This CDR3 has 14 amino acids. CDR3: CASTLGGASTEAFF. As DNA, the CDR3 is TGTGCCAGCACCCTGGGGGGGGCTAGCACTGAAGCTTTCTTT.

The rearrangement links TRBV5-1 to TRBJ2-3, with 8 nucleotides matching TRBD2. Trimming removed 4 bases from V and 4 bases from J; junction bases left unmatched: 2. This CDR3 contains 13 residues. Per the germline V gene, CDR1 is SGHRS and CDR2 is YFSETQ. CDR3 region: CASSVGLADTQYF. DNA for the CDR3: TGCGCCAGCAGCGTGGGACTAGCAGATACGCAGTATTTT.

The rearrangement uses TRBV5-4 and TRBJ2-6; TRBD2 matches at 10 bases. There are 18 residues in the CDR3. Germline V gene lookup returns CDR1 SGHNT and CDR2 YYREEE (reference sequence). The ends lost 4 bases at V and 3 bases at J; junction bases unmatched: 10. CDR3 DNA: TGTGCCAGCAGCACCCGAGCGGGGGGGCCGGTTGGGGCCAACGTCCTGACTTTC. Its protein product is CASSTRAGGPVGANVLTF.

The chain links TRBV28 to TRBJ1-5; 8 positions match TRBD1. CDR1 and CDR2 from the germline V gene are MDHEN and SYDVKM. There are 16 residues in the CDR3. V shed 3 bases, J shed 2 bases, and the junction held 6 bases outside the gene matches. The CDR3 DNA follows: TGTGCCAGCAGTTTGTCTTCGACAGGGGGCAATCAGCCCCAGCATTTT. Its protein product is CASSLSSTGGNQPQHF.

V and J are TRBV4-2 and TRBJ1-5; a weak D match, TRBD1 (5 bases). CDR1 is LGHNA and CDR2 is YNFKEQ in the germline V gene. The CDR3 length is 13 residues. V was pared by 2 bases and J by 7 bases, with 9 bases between. CDR3: CASSQRGGQPQHF. CDR3 bases: TGTGCCAGCAGCCAACGGGGGGGGCAGCCCCAGCATTTT.

This chain uses TRBV7-3 with TRBJ2-1; 11 nucleotides align to TRBD1. The CDR3 spans 16 residues. The germline V gene encodes CDR1 SGHTA and CDR2 FQGTGA. The V and J ends lost 5 bases and 3 bases, in that order; junction bases with no gene match: 6. The CDR3 loop is CASSLTGTGGYNEQFF. The CDR3 DNA sequence: TGTGCCAGCAGCCTCACCGGGACAGGGGGCTACAATGAGCAGTTCTTC. The variable domain in full, completed from reference TRBV7-3 and TRBJ2-1, reads GAGVSQTPSNKVTEKGKYVELRCDPISGHTALYWYRQSLGQGPEFLIYFQGTGAADDSGLPNDRFFAVRPEGSVSTLKIQRTERGDSAVYLCASSLTGTGGYNEQFFGPGTRLTVL.

This chain connects TRBV12-5 to TRBJ2-2; 9 bases agree with TRBD2. Germline CDR1 LGHNT, CDR2 FRNRAP. V dropped 4 bases and J dropped 1; count of bases not matched to a gene: 4. CDR3 length: 16 amino acids. The CDR3 sequence is CASGSTSGGNTGELFF. The CDR3 region has the DNA TGTGCTAGTGGTTCGACTAGCGGAGGGAACACCGGGGAGCTGTTTTTT. The variable domain in full, with the rest retrieved from reference TRBV12-5 and TRBJ2-2, is DARVTQTPRHKVTEMGQEVTMRCQPILGHNTVFWYRQTMMQGLELLAYFRNRAPLDDSGMPKDRFSAEMPDATLATLKIQPSEPRDSAVYFCASGSTSGGNTGELFFGEGSRLTVL.

On this clone: The same CDR3 also results from other DNA sequences found in this sample. This rearrangement joins TRBV7-2 to TRBJ1-1, with D possibly matching TRBD1 (6 bases). The length of the CDR3 is 14 residues. V gave up 5 bases and J gave up 1 base, with 11 bases separating them. Per the germline V gene, CDR1 is SGHTA and CDR2 is FQGNSA. CDR3 protein: CASSLGGGNTEAFF. The CDR3 coding sequence is TGTGCCAGCAGCCTAGGGGGGGGGAACACTGAAGCTTTCTTT.

This clone was counted once. Other DNA sequences in the sample encode the same CDR3. This sequence joins TRBV20-1 and TRBJ1-5, with D uncertain. With 3 bases removed from V and 2 bases from J, the gap between germline ends came to 8 bases. Germline V gene lookup returns CDR1 DFQATT and CDR2 SNEGSKA (reference sequence). The CDR3 spans 13 residues. CDR3 in amino acids: CSASKEGNQPQHF. The CDR3 DNA sequence: TGCAGTGCTAGTAAGGAGGGCAATCAGCCCCAGCATTTT.

The J gene is TRBJ2-1, the V gene TRBV7-3; D gene ambiguous. Germline assignment: CDR1 SGHTA and CDR2 FQGTGA. This CDR3 comprises 15 residues. The ends were cut back, 2 bases at V and 4 bases at J, with 12 bases in the middle. In nucleotides, the CDR3 is TGTGCCAGCAGCTTATTCGGAGAGGAGTACAATGAGCAGTTCTTC. Protein: CASSLFGEEYNEQFF.

This chain joins TRBV6-6 and TRBJ1-5, with D hard to call. Deletions cut 10 bases from V and 2 bases from J, with 3 bases between. Germline CDR1 and CDR2: MNHNY and SVGAGI (reference sequence). This CDR3 is 10 amino acids long. The CDR3 loop is CATGNQPQHF. The CDR3 nucleotides are TGTGCCACCGGCAATCAGCCCCAGCATTTT.

The genes are TRBV28 and TRBJ1-2; D may be TRBD1 (6 bases). The CDR3 runs to 12 residues. From germline, CDR1 is MDHEN and CDR2 SYDVKM. Between the trimmed V and J ends, which lost 5 bases and 8 bases, there was a span of 12 bases. CDR3 in DNA: TGTGCCAGCAGTCGACAGGTTGAAGGCTACACCTTC. It is translated as CASSRQVEGYTF.

The chain couples TRBV2 to TRBJ2-7; 8 nucleotides align to TRBD1. There are 14 residues in the CDR3. J lost 0 bases, V lost 8 bases, and 6 bases had no gene match. Germline lookup yields CDR1 SNHLY and CDR2 FYNNEI. The DNA for the CDR3 is TGTGCCAGCGCACGACAGGGGACCTCCTACGAGCAGTACTTC. It translates to CASARQGTSYEQYF. Full variable domain (outside the CDR3, taken from reference TRBV2 and TRBJ2-7): EPEVTQTPSHQVTQMGQEVILRCVPISNHLYFYWYRQILGQKVEFLVSFYNNEISEKSEIFDDQFSVERPDGSNFTLKIRSTKLEDSAMYFCASARQGTSYEQYFGPGTRLTVT.

The rearrangement joins TRBV6-2 or TRBV6-3 to TRBJ2-3, with D uncertain. Looked up from germline, CDR1 is MNHEY and CDR2 is SVGEGT. V was shortened by 6 bases and J by 4 bases, with 8 bases between the two germline ends. The CDR3 length is 12 residues. The CDR3 is CASSDIADTQYF. CDR3 DNA sequence: TGTGCCAGCAGCGACATCGCAGATACGCAGTATTTT.

This chain uses TRBV5-1 with TRBJ1-6; D might be TRBD1 (5 bases). V lost 1 base and J lost 14, with 13 bases in between. This CDR3 is built from 13 residues. Germline values: CDR1 SGHRS, CDR2 YFSETQ. CDR3 in DNA: TGCGCCAGCAGCTTGATCGACAGTTCGTCCCTCCACTTT. Translating it yields CASSLIDSSSLHF.

The J gene is TRBJ2-6, the V gene TRBV18, with 12 nucleotides matching TRBD1. CDR3 size: 17 residues. J lost 2 bases, V lost 3 bases, and 2 bases had no gene match. Germline V gene lookup returns CDR1 KGHSH and CDR2 LQKENI. CDR3 DNA sequence: TGTGCCAGCTCACCGGGACAGGGGGCTGCTGGGGCCAACGTCCTGACTTTC. This translates into CASSPGQGAAGANVLTF.

The chain employs TRBV4-1 and TRBJ2-2; no clear D gene. The CDR3 covers 15 residues. V shed 0 bases and J shed 1 base, with 6 bases lying between them. The V gene's germline CDR1 is MGHRA and CDR2 YSYEKL. Here the CDR3 reads CASSQDPKNTGELFF. DNA for the CDR3: TGCGCCAGCAGCCAAGATCCCAAGAACACCGGGGAGCTGTTTTTT.